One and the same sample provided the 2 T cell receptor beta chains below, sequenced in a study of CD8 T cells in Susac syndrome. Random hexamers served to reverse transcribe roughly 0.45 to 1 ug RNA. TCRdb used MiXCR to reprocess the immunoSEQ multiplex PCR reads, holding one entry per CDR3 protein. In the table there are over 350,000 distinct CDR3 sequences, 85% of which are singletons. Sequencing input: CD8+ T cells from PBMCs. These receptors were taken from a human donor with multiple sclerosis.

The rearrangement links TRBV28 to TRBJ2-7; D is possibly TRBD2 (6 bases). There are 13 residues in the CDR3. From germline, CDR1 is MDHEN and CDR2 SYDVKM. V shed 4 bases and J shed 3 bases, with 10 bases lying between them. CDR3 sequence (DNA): TGTGCCAGCAGTTACGGGACTTTCTACGAGCAGTACTTC. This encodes CASSYGTFYEQYF.

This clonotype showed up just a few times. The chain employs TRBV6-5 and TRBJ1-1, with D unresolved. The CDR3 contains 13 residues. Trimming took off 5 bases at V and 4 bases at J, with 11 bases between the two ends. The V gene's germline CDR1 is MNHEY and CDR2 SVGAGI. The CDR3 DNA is TGTGCCAGCAGTCCCCCCCGCGGCACTGAAGCTTTCTTT. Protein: CASSPPRGTEAFF.